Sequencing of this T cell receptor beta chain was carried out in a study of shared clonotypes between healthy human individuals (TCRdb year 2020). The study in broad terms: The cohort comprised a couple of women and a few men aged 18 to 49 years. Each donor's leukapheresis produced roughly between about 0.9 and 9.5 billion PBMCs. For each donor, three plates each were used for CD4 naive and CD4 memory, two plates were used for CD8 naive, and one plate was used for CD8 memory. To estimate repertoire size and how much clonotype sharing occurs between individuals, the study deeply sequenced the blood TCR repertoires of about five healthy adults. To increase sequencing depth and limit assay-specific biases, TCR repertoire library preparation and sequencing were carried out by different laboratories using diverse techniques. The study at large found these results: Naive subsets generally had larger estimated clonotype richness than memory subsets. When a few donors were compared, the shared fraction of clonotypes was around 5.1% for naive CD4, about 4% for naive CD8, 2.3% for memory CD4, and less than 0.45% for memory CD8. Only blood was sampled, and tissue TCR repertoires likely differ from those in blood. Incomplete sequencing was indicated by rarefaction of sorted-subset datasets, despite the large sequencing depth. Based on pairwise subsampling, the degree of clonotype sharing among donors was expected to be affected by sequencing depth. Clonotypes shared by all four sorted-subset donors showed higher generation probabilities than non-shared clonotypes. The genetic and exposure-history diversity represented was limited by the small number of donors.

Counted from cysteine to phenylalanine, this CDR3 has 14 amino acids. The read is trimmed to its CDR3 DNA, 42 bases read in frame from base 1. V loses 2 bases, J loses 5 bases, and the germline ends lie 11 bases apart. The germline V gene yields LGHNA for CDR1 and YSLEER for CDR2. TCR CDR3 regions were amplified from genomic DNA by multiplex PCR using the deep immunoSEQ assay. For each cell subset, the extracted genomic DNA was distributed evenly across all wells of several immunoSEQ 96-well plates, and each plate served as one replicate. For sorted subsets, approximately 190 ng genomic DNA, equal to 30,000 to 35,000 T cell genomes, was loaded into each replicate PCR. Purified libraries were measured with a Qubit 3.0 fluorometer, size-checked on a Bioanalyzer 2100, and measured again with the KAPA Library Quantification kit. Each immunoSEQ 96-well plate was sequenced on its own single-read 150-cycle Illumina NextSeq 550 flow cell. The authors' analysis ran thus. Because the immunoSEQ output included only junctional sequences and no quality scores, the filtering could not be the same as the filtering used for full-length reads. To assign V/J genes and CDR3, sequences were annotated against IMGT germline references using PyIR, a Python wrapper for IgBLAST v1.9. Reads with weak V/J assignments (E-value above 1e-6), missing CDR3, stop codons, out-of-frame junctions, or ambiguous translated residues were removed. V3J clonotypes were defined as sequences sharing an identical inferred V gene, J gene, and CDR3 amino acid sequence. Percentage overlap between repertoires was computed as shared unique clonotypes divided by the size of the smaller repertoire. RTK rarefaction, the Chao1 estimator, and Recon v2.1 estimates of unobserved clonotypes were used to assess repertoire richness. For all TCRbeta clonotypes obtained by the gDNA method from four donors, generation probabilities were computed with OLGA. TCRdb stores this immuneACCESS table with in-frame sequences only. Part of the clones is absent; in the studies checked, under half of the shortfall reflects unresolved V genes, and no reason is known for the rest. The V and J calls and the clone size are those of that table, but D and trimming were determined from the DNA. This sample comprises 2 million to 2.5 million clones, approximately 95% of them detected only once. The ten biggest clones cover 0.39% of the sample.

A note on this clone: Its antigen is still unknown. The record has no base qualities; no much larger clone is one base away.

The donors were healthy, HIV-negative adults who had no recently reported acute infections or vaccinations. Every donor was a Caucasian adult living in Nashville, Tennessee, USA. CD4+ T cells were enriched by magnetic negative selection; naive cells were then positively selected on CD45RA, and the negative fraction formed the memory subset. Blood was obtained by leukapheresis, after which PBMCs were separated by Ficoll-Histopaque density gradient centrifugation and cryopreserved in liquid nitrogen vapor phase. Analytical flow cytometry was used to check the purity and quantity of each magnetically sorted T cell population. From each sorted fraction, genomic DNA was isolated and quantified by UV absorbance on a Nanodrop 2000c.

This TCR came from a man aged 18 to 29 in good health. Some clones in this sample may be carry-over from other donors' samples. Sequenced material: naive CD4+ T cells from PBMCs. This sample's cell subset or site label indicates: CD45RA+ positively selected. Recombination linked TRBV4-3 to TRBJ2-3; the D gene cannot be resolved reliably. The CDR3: CASSQLRSGDTQYF. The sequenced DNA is TGCGCCAGCAGCCAACTCAGGTCTGGAGATACGCAGTATTTT.